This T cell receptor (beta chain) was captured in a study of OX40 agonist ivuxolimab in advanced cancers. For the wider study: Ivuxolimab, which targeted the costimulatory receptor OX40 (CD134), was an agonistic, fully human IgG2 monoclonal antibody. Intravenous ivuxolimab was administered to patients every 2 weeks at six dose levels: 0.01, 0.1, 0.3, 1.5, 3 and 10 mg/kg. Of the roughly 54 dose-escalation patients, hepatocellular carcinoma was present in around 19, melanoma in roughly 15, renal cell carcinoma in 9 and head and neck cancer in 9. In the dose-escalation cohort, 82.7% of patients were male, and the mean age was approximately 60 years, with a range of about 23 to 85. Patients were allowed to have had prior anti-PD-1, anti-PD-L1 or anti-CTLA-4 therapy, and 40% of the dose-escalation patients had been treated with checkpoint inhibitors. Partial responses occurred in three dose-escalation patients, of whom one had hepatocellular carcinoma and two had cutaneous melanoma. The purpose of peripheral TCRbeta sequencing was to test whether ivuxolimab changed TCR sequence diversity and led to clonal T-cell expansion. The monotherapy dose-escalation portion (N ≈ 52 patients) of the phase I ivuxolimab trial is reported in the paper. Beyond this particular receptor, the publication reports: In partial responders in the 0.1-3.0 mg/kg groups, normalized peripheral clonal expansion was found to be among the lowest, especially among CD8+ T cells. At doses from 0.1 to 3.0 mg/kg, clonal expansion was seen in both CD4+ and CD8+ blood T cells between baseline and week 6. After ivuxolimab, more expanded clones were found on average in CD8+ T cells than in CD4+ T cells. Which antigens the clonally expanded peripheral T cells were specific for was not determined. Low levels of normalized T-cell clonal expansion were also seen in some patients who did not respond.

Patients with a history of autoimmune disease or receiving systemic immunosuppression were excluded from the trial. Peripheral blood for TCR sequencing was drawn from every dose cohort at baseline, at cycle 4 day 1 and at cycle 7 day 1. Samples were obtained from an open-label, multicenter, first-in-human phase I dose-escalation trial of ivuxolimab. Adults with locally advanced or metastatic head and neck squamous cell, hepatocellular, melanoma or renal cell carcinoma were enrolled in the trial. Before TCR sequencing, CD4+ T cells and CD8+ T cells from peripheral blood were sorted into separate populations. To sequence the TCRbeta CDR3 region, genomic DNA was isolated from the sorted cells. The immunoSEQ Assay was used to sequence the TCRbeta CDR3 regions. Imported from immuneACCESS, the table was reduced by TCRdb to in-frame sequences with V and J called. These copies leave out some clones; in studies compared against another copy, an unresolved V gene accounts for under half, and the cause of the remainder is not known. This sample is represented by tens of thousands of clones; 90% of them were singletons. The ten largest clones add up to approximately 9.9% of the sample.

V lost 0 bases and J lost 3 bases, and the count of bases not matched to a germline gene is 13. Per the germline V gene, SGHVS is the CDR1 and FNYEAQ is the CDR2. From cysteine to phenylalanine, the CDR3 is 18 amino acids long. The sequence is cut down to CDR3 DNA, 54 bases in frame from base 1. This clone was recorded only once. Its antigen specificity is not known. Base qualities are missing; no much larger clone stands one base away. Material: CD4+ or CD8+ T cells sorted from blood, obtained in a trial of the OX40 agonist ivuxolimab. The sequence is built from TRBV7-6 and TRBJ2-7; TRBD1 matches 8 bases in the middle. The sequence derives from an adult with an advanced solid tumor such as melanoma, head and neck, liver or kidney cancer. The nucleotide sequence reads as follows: TGTGCCAGCAGCTTAGCGTCGGGTACAGGGGGAAGCTTCTACGAGCAGTACTTC. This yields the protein CASSLASGTGGSFYEQYF.